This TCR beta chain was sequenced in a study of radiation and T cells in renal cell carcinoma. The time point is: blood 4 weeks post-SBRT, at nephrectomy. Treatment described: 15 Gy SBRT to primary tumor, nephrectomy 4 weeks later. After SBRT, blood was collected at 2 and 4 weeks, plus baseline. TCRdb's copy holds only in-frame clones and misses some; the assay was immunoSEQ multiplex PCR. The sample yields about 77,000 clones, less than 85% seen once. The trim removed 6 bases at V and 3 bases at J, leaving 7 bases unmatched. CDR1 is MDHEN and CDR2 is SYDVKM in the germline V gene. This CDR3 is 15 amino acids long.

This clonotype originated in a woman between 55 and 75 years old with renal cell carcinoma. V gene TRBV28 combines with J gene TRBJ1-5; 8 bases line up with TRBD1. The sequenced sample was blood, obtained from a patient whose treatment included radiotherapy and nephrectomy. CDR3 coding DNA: TGTGCCAGCAGAAAAACAGGGGGTCCCAATCAGCCCCAGCATTTT. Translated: CASRKTGGPNQPQHF.